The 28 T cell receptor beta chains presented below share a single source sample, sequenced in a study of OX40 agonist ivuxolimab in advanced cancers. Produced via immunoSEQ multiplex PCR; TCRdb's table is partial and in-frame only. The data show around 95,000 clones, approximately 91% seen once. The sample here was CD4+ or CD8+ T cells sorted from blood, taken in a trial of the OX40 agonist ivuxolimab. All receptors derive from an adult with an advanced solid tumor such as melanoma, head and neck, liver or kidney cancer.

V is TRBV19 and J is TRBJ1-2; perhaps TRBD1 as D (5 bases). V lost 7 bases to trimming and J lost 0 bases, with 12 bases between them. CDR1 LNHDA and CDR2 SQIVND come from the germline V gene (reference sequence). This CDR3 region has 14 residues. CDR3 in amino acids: CASMPTEANYGYTF. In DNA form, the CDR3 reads TGTGCCAGTATGCCGACAGAAGCTAACTATGGCTACACCTTC.

For the CDR3, the DNA is TGTGCCAGCCAGGACAGGGGAAAAGATGAGCAGTTCTTC. It translates to CASQDRGKDEQFF. The chain combines TRBV19 with TRBJ2-1; 9 nucleotides line up with TRBD1. J lost 8 bases, V lost 9 bases, and 8 bases had no gene match. The germline V gene encodes CDR1 LNHDA and CDR2 SQIVND (reference sequence). The CDR3 loop spans 13 amino acids.

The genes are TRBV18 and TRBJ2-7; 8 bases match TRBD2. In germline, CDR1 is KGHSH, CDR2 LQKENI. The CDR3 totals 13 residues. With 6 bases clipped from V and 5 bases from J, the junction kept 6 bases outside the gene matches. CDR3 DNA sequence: TGTGCCAGCTCCCGGGAGGGCCCCCACGAGCAGTACTTC. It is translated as CASSREGPHEQYF.

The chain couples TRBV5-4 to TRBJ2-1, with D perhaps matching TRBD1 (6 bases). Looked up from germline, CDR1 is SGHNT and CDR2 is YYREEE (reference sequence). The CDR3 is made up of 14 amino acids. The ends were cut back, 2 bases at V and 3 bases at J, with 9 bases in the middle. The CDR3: CASSLQGIYNEQFF. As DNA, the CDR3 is TGTGCCAGCAGCTTACAGGGTATCTACAATGAGCAGTTCTTC.

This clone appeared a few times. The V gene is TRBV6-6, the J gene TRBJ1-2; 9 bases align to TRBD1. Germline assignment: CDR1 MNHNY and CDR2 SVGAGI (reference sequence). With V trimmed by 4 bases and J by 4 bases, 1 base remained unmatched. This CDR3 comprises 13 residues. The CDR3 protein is CASSWGQGYGYTF. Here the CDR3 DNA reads TGTGCCAGCAGTTGGGGACAGGGCTATGGCTACACCTTC.

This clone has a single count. DNA of the CDR3: TGTGCCAGCAGTGAATTGGGGCACACTGAAGCTTTCTTT. Its protein is CASSELGHTEAFF. The rearrangement uses TRBV25-1 and TRBJ1-1; a possible D gene is TRBD1 (5 bases). The CDR3 has 13 amino acids. Trimming shortened V by 1 base and J by 3 bases, and 6 bases separated the two germline ends. Germline V CDR1 and CDR2: MGHDK, SYGVNS. The full variable domain, rest sourced from reference TRBV25-1 and TRBJ1-1, is EADIYQTPRYLVIGTGKKITLECSQTMGHDKMYWYQQDPGMELHLIHYSYGVNSTEKGDLSSESTVSRIRTEHFPLTLESARPSHTSQYLCASSELGHTEAFFGQGTRLTVV.

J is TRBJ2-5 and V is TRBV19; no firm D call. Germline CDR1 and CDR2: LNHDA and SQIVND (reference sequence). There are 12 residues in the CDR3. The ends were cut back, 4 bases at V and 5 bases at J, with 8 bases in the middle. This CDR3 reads CASSKFGETQYF. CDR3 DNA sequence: TGTGCCAGTAGTAAGTTTGGGGAGACCCAGTACTTC.

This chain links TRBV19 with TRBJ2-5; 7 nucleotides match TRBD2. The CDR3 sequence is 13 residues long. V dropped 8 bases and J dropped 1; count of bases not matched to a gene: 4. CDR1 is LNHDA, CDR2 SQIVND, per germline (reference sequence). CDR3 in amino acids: CASSRGVQETQYF. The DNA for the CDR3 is TGTGCCAGTTCTCGGGGGGTCCAAGAGACCCAGTACTTC.

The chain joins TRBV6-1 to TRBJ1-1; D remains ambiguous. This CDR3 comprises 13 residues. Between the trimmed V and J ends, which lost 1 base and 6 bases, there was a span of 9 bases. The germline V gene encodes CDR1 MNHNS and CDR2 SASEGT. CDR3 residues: CASSEGPGAEAFF. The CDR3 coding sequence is TGTGCCAGCAGTGAAGGGCCGGGCGCTGAAGCTTTCTTT.

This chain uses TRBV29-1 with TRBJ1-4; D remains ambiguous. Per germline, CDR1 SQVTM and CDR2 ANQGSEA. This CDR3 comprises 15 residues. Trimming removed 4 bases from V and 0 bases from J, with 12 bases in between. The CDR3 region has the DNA TGCAGCGTTGGAACCAGCCTTGCAACTAATGAAAAACTGTTTTTT. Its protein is CSVGTSLATNEKLFF.

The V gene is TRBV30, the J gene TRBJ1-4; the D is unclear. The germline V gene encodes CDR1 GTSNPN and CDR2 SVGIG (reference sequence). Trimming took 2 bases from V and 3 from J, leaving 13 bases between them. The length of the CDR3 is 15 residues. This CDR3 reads CAWSIRPQPNEKLFF. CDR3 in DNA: TGTGCCTGGAGTATCAGGCCACAGCCTAATGAAAAACTGTTTTTT.

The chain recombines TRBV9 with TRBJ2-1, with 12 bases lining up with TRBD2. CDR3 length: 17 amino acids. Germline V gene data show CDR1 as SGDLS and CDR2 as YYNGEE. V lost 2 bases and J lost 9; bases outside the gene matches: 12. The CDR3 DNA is TGTGCCAGCAGCGTCACGTTGACTAGCGGGGGTCTTGGTGAGCAGTTCTTC. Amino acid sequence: CASSVTLTSGGLGEQFF.

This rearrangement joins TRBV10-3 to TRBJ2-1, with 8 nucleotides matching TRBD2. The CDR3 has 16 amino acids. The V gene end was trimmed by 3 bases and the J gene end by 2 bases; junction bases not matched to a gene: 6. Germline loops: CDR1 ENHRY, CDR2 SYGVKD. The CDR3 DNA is TGTGCCATCAGTGAACCGCGGGGGGCTACCTACAATGAGCAGTTCTTC. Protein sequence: CAISEPRGATYNEQFF.

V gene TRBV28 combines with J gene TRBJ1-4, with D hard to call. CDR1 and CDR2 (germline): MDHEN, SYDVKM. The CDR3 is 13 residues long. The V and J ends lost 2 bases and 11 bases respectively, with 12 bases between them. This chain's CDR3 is CASSLRSFWKLFF. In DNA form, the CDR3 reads TGTGCCAGCAGTTTACGGAGTTTCTGGAAACTGTTTTTT.

The DNA for the CDR3 is TGTGCCAGCTCACCCCCCCAGCCAATGAACACTGAAGCTTTCTTT. Protein product: CASSPPQPMNTEAFF. The V gene is TRBV18, the J gene TRBJ1-1; no definite D call. The CDR3 has 15 residues. CDR1 and CDR2 from the germline V gene are KGHSH and LQKENI. V was shortened by 3 bases and J by 0 bases, with 11 bases between the two germline ends.

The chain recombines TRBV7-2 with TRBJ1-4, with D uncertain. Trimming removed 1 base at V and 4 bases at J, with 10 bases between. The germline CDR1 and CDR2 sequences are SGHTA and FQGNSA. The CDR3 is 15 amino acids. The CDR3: CASSLVVGFNEKLFF. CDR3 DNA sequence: TGTGCCAGCAGCTTAGTAGTAGGCTTTAATGAAAAACTGTTTTTT.

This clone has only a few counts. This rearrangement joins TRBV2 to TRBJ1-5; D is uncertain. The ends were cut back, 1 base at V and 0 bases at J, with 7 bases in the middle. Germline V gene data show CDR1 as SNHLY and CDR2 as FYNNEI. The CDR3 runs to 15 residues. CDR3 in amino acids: CASSEGRFSNQPQHF. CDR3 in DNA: TGTGCCAGCAGTGAAGGCAGGTTTAGCAATCAGCCCCAGCATTTT. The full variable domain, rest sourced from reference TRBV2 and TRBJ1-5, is EPEVTQTPSHQVTQMGQEVILRCVPISNHLYFYWYRQILGQKVEFLVSFYNNEISEKSEIFDDQFSVERPDGSNFTLKIRSTKLEDSAMYFCASSEGRFSNQPQHFGDGTRLSIL.

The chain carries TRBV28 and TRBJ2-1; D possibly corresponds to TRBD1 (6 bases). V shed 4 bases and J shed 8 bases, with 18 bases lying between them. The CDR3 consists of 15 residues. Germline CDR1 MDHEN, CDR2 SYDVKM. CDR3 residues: CASSSSAAGVDEQFF. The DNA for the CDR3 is TGTGCCAGCAGTTCGTCGGCGGCAGGGGTGGATGAGCAGTTCTTC.

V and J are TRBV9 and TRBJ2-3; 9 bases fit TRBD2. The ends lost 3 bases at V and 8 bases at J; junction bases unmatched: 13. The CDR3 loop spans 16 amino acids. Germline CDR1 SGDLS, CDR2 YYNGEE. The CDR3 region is CASSDRDLAGIPTQYF. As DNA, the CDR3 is TGTGCCAGCAGCGACAGGGATCTAGCGGGGATACCTACGCAGTATTTT.

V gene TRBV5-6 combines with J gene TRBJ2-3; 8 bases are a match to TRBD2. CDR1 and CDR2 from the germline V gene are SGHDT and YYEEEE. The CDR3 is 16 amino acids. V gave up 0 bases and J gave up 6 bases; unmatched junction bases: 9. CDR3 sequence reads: CASSLVGSGTGDTQYF. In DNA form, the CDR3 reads TGTGCCAGCAGCTTGGTGGGTAGCGGGACCGGGGATACGCAGTATTTT.

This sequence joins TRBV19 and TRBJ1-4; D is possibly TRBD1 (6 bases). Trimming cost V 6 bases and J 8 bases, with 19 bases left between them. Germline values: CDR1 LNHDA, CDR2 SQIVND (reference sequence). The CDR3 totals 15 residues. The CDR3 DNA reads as TGTGCCAGTAGGCGAGTTACAGGGAGAGACGAAAAACTGTTTTTT. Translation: CASRRVTGRDEKLFF. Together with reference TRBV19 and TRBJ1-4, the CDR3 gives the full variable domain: DGGITQSPKYLFRKEGQNVTLSCEQNLNHDAMYWYRQDPGQGLRLIYYSQIVNDFQKGDIAEGYSVSREKKESFPLTVTSAQKNPTAFYLCASRRVTGRDEKLFFGSGTQLSVL.

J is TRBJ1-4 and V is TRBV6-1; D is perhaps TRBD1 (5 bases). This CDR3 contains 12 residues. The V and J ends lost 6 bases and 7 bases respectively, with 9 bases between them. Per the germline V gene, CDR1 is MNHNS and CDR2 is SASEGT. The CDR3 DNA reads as TGTGCCAGCAGGGGTGGGGCTGAAAAACTGTTTTTT. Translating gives CASRGGAEKLFF.

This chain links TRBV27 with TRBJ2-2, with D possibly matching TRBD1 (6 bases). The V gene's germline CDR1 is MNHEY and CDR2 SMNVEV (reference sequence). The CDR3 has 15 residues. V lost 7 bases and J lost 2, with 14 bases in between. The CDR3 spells CASTTTGVNTGELFF. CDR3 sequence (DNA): TGTGCCAGCACTACGACAGGCGTAAACACCGGGGAGCTGTTTTTT.

The CDR3 DNA is TGTGCCAGCTCACCACCCCCCCCCGGGAGTAATAATGAGCAGTTCTTC. This codes for CASSPPPPGSNNEQFF. V and J are TRBV18 and TRBJ2-1; possible D gene TRBD2, 6 bases. V dropped 0 bases and J dropped 7 bases, with 16 bases sitting between them. The CDR3 spans 16 residues. Germline values: CDR1 KGHSH, CDR2 LQKENI.

The CDR3 bases are TGTGCCAGCAGCCCCGGGACTAGCGGAGAGCAGTACTTC. Protein sequence: CASSPGTSGEQYF. The rearrangement joins TRBV7-6 to TRBJ2-7; 11 nucleotides match TRBD2. Germline V CDR1 and CDR2: SGHVS, FNYEAQ. The CDR3 is 13 residues long. The V segment lost 5 bases and the J segment 7 bases; nucleotides outside the gene matches: 4.

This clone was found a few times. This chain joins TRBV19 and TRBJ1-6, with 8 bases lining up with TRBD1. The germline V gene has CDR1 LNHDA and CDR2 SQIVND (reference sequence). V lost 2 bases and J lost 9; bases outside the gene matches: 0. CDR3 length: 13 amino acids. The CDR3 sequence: CASSIQGASPLHF. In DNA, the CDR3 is TGTGCCAGTAGTATACAGGGGGCTTCACCCCTCCACTTT.

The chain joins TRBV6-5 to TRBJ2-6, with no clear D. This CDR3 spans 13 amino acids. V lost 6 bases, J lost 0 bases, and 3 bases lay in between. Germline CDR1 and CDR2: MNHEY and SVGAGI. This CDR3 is CASRPSGANVLTF. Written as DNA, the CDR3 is TGTGCCAGCAGACCCTCTGGGGCCAACGTCCTGACTTTC.

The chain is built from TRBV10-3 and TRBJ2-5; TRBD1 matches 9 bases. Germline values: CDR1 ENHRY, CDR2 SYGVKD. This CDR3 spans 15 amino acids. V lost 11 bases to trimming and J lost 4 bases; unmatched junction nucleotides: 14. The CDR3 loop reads CAARPGQGSIETQYF. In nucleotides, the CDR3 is TGTGCCGCTCGACCGGGACAGGGATCTATAGAGACCCAGTACTTC.